The present entry profiles one T cell receptor beta chain with its context. Its antigen remains unidentified. All the donors were Caucasian adults who lived in Nashville, Tennessee. CDR1 is SGHDT and CDR2 is YYEEEE in the germline V gene. The CDR3 sequence is 15 residues long. Trimming removed 4 bases from V and 0 bases from J, with 11 bases in between. This sample was included in a study of shared clonotypes between healthy human individuals. In the study's own analysis: Junction-only sequences without quality scores came from ImmunoSEQ, so filtering differed. Clones were sequenced by immunoSEQ multiplex PCR, and TCRdb holds only the in-frame ones, with some missing. V and J calls and clone size are copied from that table; D and trimming were computed from the DNA. The table has 2 million to 3 million clones, over 85% seen once. General study points: Larger estimated richness was generally recorded for naive subsets relative to memory subsets.

The sequence came from a man aged 18 to 35 in good health. Some clones in this sample may be carry-over from other donors' samples. The rearrangement links TRBV5-6 to TRBJ1-5; weak D call: TRBD1 (5 bases). The sample taken for sequencing was naive CD4+ T cells from PBMCs. Indicated subset: CD45RA+ positively selected. In DNA form, the CDR3 reads TGTGCCAGCAGCAGGGACGGATATAGCAATCAGCCCCAGCATTTT. Translating gives CASSRDGYSNQPQHF.